This TCR beta chain came from a study of cytomegalovirus exposure and HLA in healthy donors. The CDR3 extends over 16 amino acids. In germline, CDR1 is SGHVS, CDR2 FNYEAQ. V shed 3 bases, J shed 7 bases, and the junction held 13 bases outside the gene matches. Healthy donors of bone marrow made up the group. In nominal health when sampled, donors likely had unrecorded immune exposures nonetheless. PCR used 60 Vbeta primers and 13 Jbeta primers. Assay: immunoSEQ multiplex PCR; the TCRdb copy retains only in-frame clones and omits some. The repertoire includes roughly 130,000 clones, roughly 86% of them detected once, and 0.5% to 0.65% sits in the top ten.

V usage is TRBV7-6 and J usage is TRBJ2-7; TRBD1 aligns across 9 bases. The sample taken for sequencing was PBMCs. This receptor was taken from a woman aged 40 to 50 in good health and CMV-seronegative. CDR3 nucleotide sequence: TGTGCCAGCAGCTTTCTTGGGACAGGGATCCCTCGGGAGCAGTACTTC. This codes for CASSFLGTGIPREQYF. The full variable domain, completed using reference TRBV7-6 and TRBJ2-7, is GAGVSQSPRYKVTKRGQDVALRCDPISGHVSLYWYRQALGQGPEFLTYFNYEAQQDKSGLPNDRFSAERPEGSISTLTIQRTEQRDSAMYRCASSFLGTGIPREQYFGPGTRLTVT.